This T cell receptor (beta chain) was sequenced during a study of resident and recirculating memory T cells in vitiligo. V lost 0 bases and J lost 9, with 14 bases in between. Germline-derived CDR1 and CDR2 are SGHKS and YYEKEE (reference sequence). The length of the CDR3 is 14 residues. Generated by immunoSEQ multiplex PCR, the TCRdb table keeps only in-frame clones and is missing some. The sample yields about 76,000 clones, about 90% seen once. Patients' lesions had not changed for the previous 6 months. The J gene is TRBJ2-3, the V gene TRBV5-5; D perhaps matches TRBD2 (5 bases). Sequencing was performed on blood. This sequence originates from a male donor with vitiligo. The CDR3 DNA follows: TGTGCCAGCAGCTTGGGCCCCCGGGAAGGCACGCAGTATTTT. The encoded protein is CASSLGPREGTQYF.